The 26 T cell receptor beta chains listed next were all sequenced from one sample in a study of T cells in Graves' hyperthyroidism and ophthalmopathy. The TCR beta CDR3 regions underwent amplification using RNA transcripts as the source. The primer set for the first-round RT-PCR of the TCR CDR3 was HTBI. From the multiplex PCR reads, TCRdb called clonotypes with MiXCR, one entry per CDR3 protein. The table records about 760,000 distinct CDR3 sequences, 35% of them present only once. The sequenced sample consisted of blood. Source of these receptors: a woman aged 40 to 50 with Graves' hyperthyroidism.

This clonotype was recorded many times. V gene TRBV19 combines with J gene TRBJ1-2; D perhaps matches TRBD1 (5 bases). Trimming cost V 6 bases and J 7 bases, with 21 bases left between them. The CDR3 runs to 15 residues. CDR1 and CDR2 (germline): LNHDA, SQIVND (reference sequence). The CDR3, as DNA: TGTGCCAGTAGCCGACCCGGGACGGAACCCTTTGGCTACACCTTC. Protein product: CASSRPGTEPFGYTF.

The chain has TRBV4-3 and TRBJ1-2; D is unresolved. With 0 bases removed from V and 5 bases from J, the gap between germline ends came to 16 bases. Germline CDR1 LGHNA, CDR2 YSLEER. The CDR3 has 16 amino acids. In nucleotides, the CDR3 is TGCGCCAGCAGCCAAGAGGCAGCCGGCGCCGGGTATGGCTACACCTTC. This codes for CASSQEAAGAGYGYTF.

Only a few counts were recorded for this clonotype. The chain carries TRBV6-5 and TRBJ1-2, with D possibly being TRBD1 (6 bases). The CDR3 loop spans 15 amino acids. V dropped 5 bases and J dropped 3 bases, with 16 bases sitting between them. CDR1 and CDR2 (germline): MNHEY, SVGAGI. The DNA of the CDR3 is TGTGCCAGCAGTGCCACAGGGAACACGGACTATGGCTACACCTTC. Its translation is CASSATGNTDYGYTF.

This clonotype was seen repeatedly, ten times or more. This chain connects TRBV10-3 to TRBJ2-2; TRBD1 agrees at 7 bases. With V trimmed by 0 bases and J by 2 bases, 3 bases remained unmatched. This CDR3 contains 16 residues. Germline lookup yields CDR1 ENHRY and CDR2 SYGVKD. CDR3 nucleotide sequence: TGTGCCATCAGTGAGTCCGGACAGGCAAACACCGGGGAGCTGTTTTTT. Encoded protein: CAISESGQANTGELFF.

This clonotype was counted ten times or more. The V and J genes are TRBV19 and TRBJ1-6, with unresolved D. CDR1 is LNHDA, CDR2 SQIVND, per germline (reference sequence). This CDR3 contains 13 residues. V was trimmed by 8 bases and J by 10 bases, leaving 15 bases between them. The CDR3 DNA reads as TGTGCCAGTGGTTCCATTGCTCGATCACCCCTCCACTTT. It encodes CASGSIARSPLHF.

The chain uses TRBV28 and TRBJ2-7; either TRBD1 or TRBD2 may supply D (5 bases each). This CDR3 spans 14 amino acids. Per the germline V gene, CDR1 is MDHEN and CDR2 is SYDVKM. V shed 9 bases and J shed 3 bases, with 18 bases lying between them. CDR3 bases: TGTGCCAGTCGTAACGGGGCTTCAGGCTACGAGCAGTACTTC. Its translation is CASRNGASGYEQYF.

This clonotype was observed many times. The V gene is TRBV20-1, the J gene TRBJ1-3, with D uncertain. Per germline, CDR1 DFQATT and CDR2 SNEGSKA (reference sequence). The CDR3 contains 12 residues. V lost 1 base to trimming and J lost 8 bases, with 9 bases between them. CDR3 loop: CSARGSWDTIYF. In DNA, the CDR3 is TGCAGTGCTAGAGGGAGTTGGGACACCATATATTTT.

Concerning this clonotype itself: A read error is possible here, since a much larger clone lies one base away. The V call is TRBV12-3 or TRBV12-4, the J call TRBJ2-5; TRBD2 is a possible D gene (6 bases). CDR3 length: 14 amino acids. The CDR3 loop reads CAGSLGGSGETQYF. The CDR3 DNA reads as TGTGCCGGCAGTTTAGGAGGGTCTGGGGAGACCCAGTACTTC.

V gene TRBV29-1 combines with J gene TRBJ2-7; 10 positions match TRBD2. Germline V gene data show CDR1 as SQVTM and CDR2 as ANQGSEA. The CDR3 has 14 residues. Trimming removed 5 bases from V and 3 bases from J; junction bases left unmatched: 7. CDR3 DNA sequence: TGCAGCGTTACTAGTAGCGGGAGGCTCTACGAGCAGTACTTC. Translated: CSVTSSGRLYEQYF.

This clonotype showed up many times. The chain combines TRBV29-1 with TRBJ1-1; 7 bases match TRBD1. The ends lost 6 bases at V and 6 bases at J; junction bases unmatched: 10. This CDR3 is 13 amino acids long. The germline gives CDR1 SQVTM, CDR2 ANQGSEA. This chain's CDR3 is CSVRQGSAAEAFF. CDR3 nucleotide sequence: TGCAGCGTCCGACAGGGTTCGGCCGCTGAAGCTTTCTTT.

For this clonotype: It may be a read error: a sequence one base away is much more abundant. J is TRBJ2-2 and V is TRBV15, with D possibly being TRBD2 (6 bases). Looked up from germline, CDR1 is LNHNV and CDR2 is YYDKDF (reference sequence). The CDR3 contains 17 residues. Trimming left V 1 base short and J 7 bases short, with 19 bases between. The CDR3: CATSRGLLTSPGGELFF. CDR3 coding DNA: TGTGCCACCAGCAGAGGTCTTTTGACTAGTCCGGGCGGGGAGCTGTTTTTT.

This clonotype was found many times. This chain links TRBV12-3 or TRBV12-4 with TRBJ1-6; D may be TRBD1 (5 bases). This CDR3 has 15 amino acids. Trimming stripped 5 bases from V and 7 bases from J, with 15 bases between. The CDR3 sequence is CASSTRTRKNSPLHF. The CDR3 DNA is TGTGCCAGCAGTACCCGGACAAGGAAAAATTCACCCCTCCACTTT.

This clonotype turned up a few times. The chain employs TRBV12-3 or TRBV12-4 and TRBJ1-3; no clear D gene. The CDR3 totals 13 residues. V lost 2 bases and J lost 2, with 4 bases in between. In DNA, the CDR3 is TGTGCCAGCAGTTTAAACCCTGGAAACACCATATATTTT. This gives the protein CASSLNPGNTIYF.

Many counts were recorded for this clonotype. The chain couples TRBV20-1 to TRBJ1-5; 7 bases are a match to TRBD1. Unmatched junction bases numbered 3, after V lost 6 bases and J lost 4 bases. CDR1 DFQATT and CDR2 SNEGSKA come from the germline V gene (reference sequence). This CDR3 spans 12 amino acids. CDR3 loop: CSAQTGNQPQHF. CDR3 nucleotides: TGCAGTGCACAGACAGGGAATCAGCCCCAGCATTTT.

This clonotype was counted many times. This chain links TRBV19 with TRBJ1-6; D is unresolved. Trimming pared 0 bases from V and 15 bases from J, leaving 9 bases between. The CDR3 contains 12 residues. CDR1 and CDR2 from the germline V gene are LNHDA and SQIVND (reference sequence). CDR3 residues: CASSIDSRVLHF. The CDR3 region has the DNA TGTGCCAGTAGTATAGATTCAAGGGTCCTCCACTTT.

Note on this clonotype: The junction does not match germline at one end; this may be a read error. The V and J genes are TRBV10-3 and TRBJ1-1; no firm D call. The CDR3 loop spans 13 amino acids. Germline CDR1 ENHRY, CDR2 SYGVKD. CDR3 coding DNA: TGTGCCAGCAGTGAGTCTTTGTTAACCCCGGCTTCCTTT. This codes for CASSESLLTPASF.

The V gene is TRBV24-1, the J gene TRBJ1-2; tentatively, D is TRBD1 (6 bases). The germline V and J ends were trimmed by 11 bases and 1 base, with 13 bases remaining between them. Per germline, CDR1 KGHDR and CDR2 SFDVKD. The CDR3 contains 13 residues. CDR3 in DNA: TGTGCCAGCACCAAGGGGGGTAACTATGGCTACACCTTC. It translates to CASTKGGNYGYTF.

The chain couples TRBV2 to TRBJ1-2, with D possibly matching TRBD1 (5 bases). This CDR3 has 13 residues. In germline, CDR1 is SNHLY, CDR2 FYNNEI. V was trimmed by 8 bases and J by 4 bases, leaving 14 bases between them. CDR3 sequence: CASSTALAYGYTF. CDR3 in DNA: TGTGCCAGCTCGACAGCCCTCGCCTATGGCTACACCTTC.

At least ten counts were recorded for this clonotype. The V and J genes are TRBV29-1 and TRBJ2-7; 10 positions agree with TRBD2. V gave up 6 bases and J gave up 2 bases; unmatched junction bases: 13. CDR1 and CDR2 from the germline V gene are SQVTM and ANQGSEA. This CDR3 contains 16 residues. The CDR3 region is CSVWSASGSRTYEQYF. CDR3 sequence (DNA): TGCAGCGTCTGGTCGGCTAGCGGGAGCCGGACCTACGAGCAGTACTTC.

In this sample, this clonotype turned up a few times. The rearrangement links TRBV6-5 to TRBJ2-7, with a tentative D call TRBD1 (6 bases). CDR1 is MNHEY and CDR2 is SVGAGI in the germline V gene. The CDR3 extends over 15 amino acids. V shed 2 bases and J shed 4 bases, with 15 bases lying between them. CDR3 sequence reads: CASSYMDRADYEQYF. The DNA of the CDR3 is TGTGCCAGCAGTTACATGGACAGAGCTGATTACGAGCAGTACTTC.

In its sample, this clonotype was seen a few times. The gene calls are TRBV3-1 and TRBJ2-3; D is unclear. The CDR3 consists of 14 residues. CDR1 is LGHDT, CDR2 YNNKEL, per germline (reference sequence). Trimming left V 3 bases short and J 0 bases short, with 7 bases between. The CDR3 DNA sequence: TGTGCCAGCAGCCATGCGGACAGCACAGATACGCAGTATTTT. Encoded protein: CASSHADSTDTQYF.

This clonotype was observed many times. V usage is TRBV29-1 and J usage is TRBJ1-3; D is undetermined. Trimming cost V 0 bases and J 1 base, with 13 bases left between them. The germline gives CDR1 SQVTM, CDR2 ANQGSEA. This CDR3 is built from 16 residues. CDR3 loop: CSVEDRAGISGNTIYF. In nucleotides, the CDR3 is TGCAGCGTTGAAGATCGGGCGGGGATATCTGGAAACACCATATATTTT.

The V and J genes are TRBV28 and TRBJ2-5; a possible D gene is TRBD1 (6 bases). Germline V gives CDR1 MDHEN, CDR2 SYDVKM. Trimming left V 2 bases short and J 2 bases short, with 9 bases between. The CDR3 is 14 residues long. This CDR3 reads CASSLTGRQETQYF. Written as DNA, the CDR3 is TGTGCCAGCAGTTTAACAGGGCGGCAAGAGACCCAGTACTTC.

This clonotype was found many times. The genes are TRBV9 and TRBJ2-7; possible D gene TRBD2, 5 bases. The CDR3 is 12 amino acids. Trimming cost V 3 bases and J 3 bases, with 7 bases left between them. Germline V gives CDR1 SGDLS, CDR2 YYNGEE. The CDR3: CASSGSGYEQYF. CDR3 DNA sequence: TGTGCCAGCAGCGGAAGCGGCTACGAGCAGTACTTC.

The chain links TRBV12-3 or TRBV12-4 to TRBJ2-5; 9 nucleotides line up with TRBD2. CDR3 length equals 17 residues. Trimming removed 5 bases from V and 1 base from J; junction bases left unmatched: 11. The CDR3 coding sequence is TGTGCCAGCAGTAGTGGGGCTAGCGGGGAGATCCAAGAGACCCAGTACTTC. This codes for CASSSGASGEIQETQYF.

In this sample, this clonotype turned up a few times. The chain recombines TRBV2 with TRBJ1-2, with no clear D. CDR3 length equals 14 residues. Germline V gene sequence: CDR1 SNHLY, CDR2 FYNNEI. V gave up 6 bases and J gave up 5 bases, with 16 bases separating them. CDR3 amino acids: CASREVLGSYGYTF. CDR3 DNA sequence: TGTGCCAGCAGGGAGGTCCTAGGGTCATATGGCTACACCTTC.